This is a list of T cell receptor beta chains from one sample in a study of blood T cell repertoires in COVID-19. The table came from immunoSEQ multiplex PCR; TCRdb's copy has only in-frame clones and leaves some out. This table holds roughly 480,000 clones, approximately 89% found once. The source material was peripheral blood. These receptors were collected from a young man with COVID-19, enrolled during active disease. Both conserved end residues are part of each CDR3. A D gene is named only where the DNA matches it firmly.

J: TRBJ2-2; D: -; V: TRBV6-5; DNA: TGTGCCAGCAGGGGAAGGGGCCCGAACACCGGGGAGCTGTTTTTT; CDR3: CASRGRGPNTGELFF
J: TRBJ2-3; D: -; V: TRBV12-3/TRBV12-4; DNA: TGTGCCAGCAGTGAGGCAGATACGCAGTATTTT; CDR3: CASSEADTQYF
J: TRBJ2-5; D: TRBD1; V: TRBV24-1; DNA: TGTGCCACCAGTCCCGGGACAGCCCAAGAGACCCAGTACTTC; CDR3: CATSPGTAQETQYF
J: TRBJ2-2; D: TRBD2; V: TRBV7-6; DNA: TGTGCCAGCAGCGGTCTAGCGGGGGCCAACACCGGGGAGCTGTTTTTT; CDR3: CASSGLAGANTGELFF
J: TRBJ1-5; D: TRBD1; V: TRBV6-5; DNA: TGTGCCAGCAGTTTGGACAGGTATAGCAATCAGCCCCAGCATTTT; CDR3: CASSLDRYSNQPQHF
J: TRBJ1-2; D: -; V: TRBV5-6; DNA: TGTGCCAGCAGCTTGGGGACAGTGCGGAGCTATGGCTACACCTTC; CDR3: CASSLGTVRSYGYTF
J: TRBJ2-3; D: TRBD1; V: TRBV30; DNA: TGTGCCTGGAGTCTTTCAGGGGGCCCAGATACGCAGTATTTT; CDR3: CAWSLSGGPDTQYF
J: TRBJ2-3; D: TRBD2; V: TRBV19; DNA: TGTGCCAGTACTCCTTGGGTAGGACTAGGGAACACAGATACGCAGTATTTT; CDR3: CASTPWVGLGNTDTQYF
J: TRBJ2-5; D: TRBD1; V: TRBV5-1; DNA: TGCGCCAGCAGCTCGGGGACAGCCCAAGAGACCCAGTACTTC; CDR3: CASSSGTAQETQYF
J: TRBJ1-6; D: -; V: TRBV6-5; DNA: TGTGCCAGCACTACGGGGGGGTGGTCACCCCTCCACTTT; CDR3: CASTTGGWSPLHF
J: TRBJ2-1; D: -; V: TRBV7-9; DNA: TGTGCCAGCAGCCCGACAGAGCGGGCCTACAATGAGCAGTTCTTC; CDR3: CASSPTERAYNEQFF
J: TRBJ2-3; D: TRBD2; V: TRBV3-1/TRBV3-2; DNA: TGTGCCAGCAGCCAAGCCTCCCCTGGACTAGCGGGAGGGCTTATTTTCCCAGATACGCAGTATTTT; CDR3: CASSQASPGLAGGLIFPDTQYF
J: TRBJ1-6; D: -; V: TRBV2; DNA: TGTGCCAGCAAGAAGGGAGGACCCGACTCACCCCTCCACTTT; CDR3: CASKKGGPDSPLHF
J: TRBJ1-1; D: -; V: TRBV27; DNA: TGTGCCAGCCTAGGACACTCAATGAACACTGAAGCTTTCTTT; CDR3: CASLGHSMNTEAFF
J: TRBJ1-4; D: TRBD1; V: TRBV28; DNA: TGTGCCAGCTTGCCGGGACAGATTAATGAAAAACTGTTTTTT; CDR3: CASLPGQINEKLFF
J: TRBJ2-1; D: -; V: TRBV5-4; DNA: TGTGCCAGCAGCTTGGGGGGCCCTAGTTTCTACAATGAGCAGTTCTTC; CDR3: CASSLGGPSFYNEQFF
J: TRBJ2-3; D: TRBD2; V: TRBV19; DNA: TGTGCCAGTTCTAGCGGGAACGAAGATACGCAGTATTTT; CDR3: CASSSGNEDTQYF
J: TRBJ1-4; D: TRBD1; V: TRBV5-1; DNA: TGCGCCAGCAGTTTCACAGGGGCTCCTAATGAAAAACTGTTTTTT; CDR3: CASSFTGAPNEKLFF